The 23 T cell receptor beta chains given below trace back to one sample, sequenced in a study of T cells after yellow fever vaccination. TCRdb ran MiXCR on the 5' RACE reads and lists one entry per CDR3 protein. In the table there are some 320,000 distinct CDR3 sequences, 3.5% to 4.5% of which are singletons. Source: PBMCs, taken 15 days after the yellow fever booster vaccination. The receptors were sampled from a young man who received the YFV17D yellow fever vaccine.

The rearrangement uses TRBV4-3 and TRBJ1-2; D ambiguous. Trimming pared 4 bases from V and 6 bases from J, leaving 21 bases between. Germline V CDR1 and CDR2: LGHNA, YSLEER. This CDR3 has 16 residues. The CDR3 region is CASSPLAVGPANGYTF. The CDR3 DNA is TGCGCCAGCAGCCCCCTCGCTGTCGGCCCGGCGAATGGCTACACCTTC.

The chain couples TRBV7-2 to TRBJ1-2; maybe TRBD1 (6 bases). CDR1 SGHTA and CDR2 FQGNSA come from the germline V gene. V was clipped by 4 bases and J by 4 bases, with 10 bases between them. This CDR3 is 13 amino acids long. The CDR3 DNA sequence: TGTGCCAGCAGCTCCGACAGGCTCTATGGCTACACCTTC. Its translation: CASSSDRLYGYTF.

This clonotype was counted many times. V gene TRBV30 combines with J gene TRBJ1-2; D gene uncertain. CDR1 is GTSNPN and CDR2 is SVGIG in the germline V gene (reference sequence). This CDR3 region has 14 residues. The V end lost 0 bases, the J end lost 2 bases, and 10 bases lay between the germline ends. The CDR3 loop is CAWSVIELNYGYTF. CDR3 sequence (DNA): TGTGCCTGGAGTGTAATCGAGCTGAACTATGGCTACACCTTC. The whole variable domain, filled in from reference TRBV30 and TRBJ1-2, reads SQTIHQWPATLVQPVGSPLSLECTVEGTSNPNLYWYRQAAGRGLQLLFYSVGIGQISSEVPQNLSASRPQDRQFILSSKKLLLSDSGFYLCAWSVIELNYGYTFGSGTRLTVV.

The rearrangement uses TRBV7-9 and TRBJ2-2; D call uncertain. The CDR3 totals 15 residues. Germline assignment: CDR1 SEHNR and CDR2 FQNEAQ (reference sequence). Trimming cost V 5 bases and J 2 bases, with 12 bases left between them. Here the CDR3 reads CASSSDQRNTGELFF. CDR3 in DNA: TGTGCCAGCAGCAGCGACCAGCGTAACACCGGGGAGCTGTTTTTT.

This clonotype was picked up a small number of times. The chain combines TRBV6-1 with TRBJ2-3; TRBD2 aligns across 15 bases. The V gene's germline CDR1 is MNHNS and CDR2 SASEGT. CDR3 size: 16 residues. J gave up 7 bases and V 4 bases, and 6 bases lay outside the gene matches. DNA of the CDR3: TGTGCCAGCAGTGCCGGACTAGCGGGGGGGCTGTATACGCAGTATTTT. It specifies CASSAGLAGGLYTQYF.

The chain carries TRBV20-1 and TRBJ1-4, with D unclear. CDR1 and CDR2 (germline): DFQATT, SNEGSKA (reference sequence). The CDR3 contains 14 residues. V was cut by 6 bases and J by 0 bases, with 11 bases left in between. CDR3 in amino acids: CSASLIATNEKLFF. CDR3 nucleotides: TGCAGTGCCTCCCTCATTGCAACTAATGAAAAACTGTTTTTT.

There are many counts of this clonotype. V is TRBV29-1 and J is TRBJ1-1; a weak D match, TRBD1 (5 bases). V lost 4 bases and J lost 0, with 12 bases in between. The CDR3 contains 14 residues. Germline lookup yields CDR1 SQVTM and CDR2 ANQGSEA. The DNA of the CDR3 is TGCAGCGTTGGCGAGGGGCCCCTGAACACTGAAGCTTTCTTT. Its protein product is CSVGEGPLNTEAFF.

The chain recombines TRBV7-2 with TRBJ2-1, with 14 bases matching TRBD2. The CDR3 is 15 amino acids. Germline trimming cut 6 bases from V and 12 bases from J; bases unmatched to any gene: 10. Per the germline V gene, CDR1 is SGHTA and CDR2 is FQGNSA. The CDR3: CASSSQGLAGVGQFF. The CDR3, as DNA: TGTGCCAGCAGTTCGCAGGGACTAGCGGGGGTAGGGCAGTTCTTC.

The V and J genes are TRBV5-4 and TRBJ2-1; no definite D call. V lost 4 bases to trimming and J lost 12 bases, with 14 bases between them. Germline CDR1 and CDR2: SGHNT and YYREEE (reference sequence). The CDR3 contains 12 residues. CDR3 in amino acids: CASSLLDGTQFF. The CDR3 nucleotides are TGTGCCAGCAGCCTTTTGGACGGAACGCAGTTCTTC.

At least ten counts were recorded for this clonotype. The genes are TRBV7-3 and TRBJ2-2, with D perhaps assigned TRBD1 or TRBD2 (5 bases each). CDR3 length equals 17 residues. The germline V and J ends were trimmed by 5 bases and 6 bases, with 22 bases remaining between them. Germline CDR1 is SGHTA and CDR2 is FQGTGA. CDR3 protein: CASSRRDGAPGAGELFF. CDR3 in DNA: TGTGCCAGCAGCCGCCGGGACGGAGCACCCGGGGCCGGGGAGCTGTTTTTT.

This clonotype was counted only a few times. The chain carries TRBV6-5 and TRBJ2-3; TRBD1 agrees at 9 bases. This CDR3 comprises 15 residues. Germline V gene sequence: CDR1 MNHEY, CDR2 SVGAGI. V trimming: 1 base; J trimming: 1 base; junction bases outside the gene matches: 0. CDR3 sequence: CASSYYRGRTDTQYF. CDR3 DNA: TGTGCCAGCAGTTACTACAGGGGGCGCACAGATACGCAGTATTTT.

This clonotype was seen more than once but under ten times. This chain uses TRBV20-1 with TRBJ2-3; D is possibly TRBD1 (6 bases). Deletions cut 1 base from V and 0 bases from J, with 11 bases between. Germline assignment: CDR1 DFQATT and CDR2 SNEGSKA (reference sequence). The CDR3 is 15 residues long. This CDR3 is CSARATGISTDTQYF. CDR3 sequence (DNA): TGCAGTGCTAGAGCCACAGGGATAAGCACAGATACGCAGTATTTT.

This clonotype was recorded many times. This chain connects TRBV7-9 to TRBJ1-2; no definite D call. The CDR3 runs to 12 residues. Germline CDR1 SEHNR, CDR2 FQNEAQ (reference sequence). V lost 5 bases and J 0 bases, leaving 4 bases between the germline ends. CDR3 in DNA: TGTGCCAGCAGCGGAACTAACTATGGCTACACCTTC. It specifies CASSGTNYGYTF.

This clonotype was counted many times. The gene calls are TRBV27 and TRBJ2-1, with D unclear. The CDR3 has 16 amino acids. Germline V CDR1 and CDR2: MNHEY, SMNVEV (reference sequence). Trimming stripped 1 base from V and 0 bases from J, with 10 bases between. CDR3 region: CASSLYGASSYNEQFF. The CDR3, as DNA: TGTGCCAGCAGTTTATACGGCGCGAGCTCCTACAATGAGCAGTTCTTC.

Ten or more counts support this clonotype. V and J are TRBV7-2 and TRBJ2-1; TRBD2 might be the D (7 bases). The V gene lost 0 bases and the J gene lost 9 bases, with 18 bases spanning the gap. The CDR3 is 16 residues long. Per germline, CDR1 SGHTA and CDR2 FQGNSA. The DNA for the CDR3 is TGTGCCAGCAGCTTAGCGGGTGGGGGGGCCGCTAGTGAGCAGTTCTTC. As protein: CASSLAGGGAASEQFF.

This clonotype was observed many times. The V gene is TRBV7-9, the J gene TRBJ2-3; tentative D call: TRBD2 (5 bases). The CDR3 is 17 amino acids. The V end lost 4 bases, the J end lost 1 base, and 18 bases lay between the germline ends. Germline V CDR1 and CDR2: SEHNR, FQNEAQ (reference sequence). The CDR3: CASSSTLPGSRTDTQYF. CDR3 nucleotides: TGTGCCAGCAGCTCGACCCTCCCGGGGAGTCGCACAGATACGCAGTATTTT.

This clonotype was seen repeatedly, ten times or more. CDR3 DNA sequence: TGTGCCAGCAGCTCGCTTCAGGGAGGTGGCTACACCTTC. Its protein is CASSSLQGGGYTF. The chain uses TRBV7-9 and TRBJ1-2, with D perhaps TRBD1 (5 bases). Germline V lookup: CDR1 SEHNR, CDR2 FQNEAQ (reference sequence). V lost 4 bases, J lost 7 bases, and 13 bases lay in between. This CDR3 comprises 13 residues.

The chain employs TRBV2 and TRBJ1-5, with unresolved D. V was clipped by 6 bases and J by 7 bases, with 16 bases between them. The germline V gene has CDR1 SNHLY and CDR2 FYNNEI. This CDR3 region has 14 residues. CDR3 region: CASSPAARGQPQHF. The CDR3 bases are TGTGCCAGCAGCCCTGCTGCTCGCGGGCAGCCCCAGCATTTT.

This clonotype was seen many times. The V and J genes are TRBV5-5 and TRBJ2-7; D is undetermined. This CDR3 comprises 13 residues. Germline loops: CDR1 SGHKS, CDR2 YYEKEE (reference sequence). V lost 0 bases and J 3 bases, leaving 7 bases between the germline ends. Here the CDR3 DNA reads TGTGCCAGCAGCTTGGAAGCAGTCTACGAGCAGTACTTC. This sequence encodes CASSLEAVYEQYF.

There are many counts of this clonotype. V usage is TRBV7-2 and J usage is TRBJ1-5; D not resolved. Germline values: CDR1 SGHTA, CDR2 FQGNSA. This CDR3 spans 15 amino acids. V lost 0 bases, J lost 0 bases, and 6 bases lay in between. The CDR3 here is CASSLAFGSNQPQHF. CDR3 DNA sequence: TGTGCCAGCAGCTTAGCGTTCGGTAGCAATCAGCCCCAGCATTTT.

This clonotype was counted many times. The genes are TRBV7-9 and TRBJ1-1, with TRBD1 matching 7 bases. CDR1 is SEHNR and CDR2 is FQNEAQ in the germline V gene (reference sequence). CDR3 length: 16 residues. V lost 1 base, J lost 3 bases, and 8 bases stayed unmatched. The CDR3 region has the DNA TGTGCCAGCAGCTTAGGTCCCTCGGGACAGCACACTGAAGCTTTCTTT. Translated, it gives CASSLGPSGQHTEAFF.

The table lists this clonotype with a few counts. The rearrangement joins TRBV20-1 to TRBJ2-3; TRBD2 is a possible D gene (6 bases). Germline V CDR1 and CDR2: DFQATT, SNEGSKA (reference sequence). This CDR3 has 14 amino acids. V was trimmed by 3 bases and J by 3 bases, leaving 13 bases between them. CDR3 coding DNA: TGCAGTGCTAGCCACGGGGGAGCTACAGATACGCAGTATTTT. This gives the protein CSASHGGATDTQYF.

The rearrangement uses TRBV7-9 and TRBJ1-2, with unresolved D. Germline V gene sequence: CDR1 SEHNR, CDR2 FQNEAQ (reference sequence). The length of the CDR3 is 14 residues. Between the trimmed V and J ends, which lost 3 bases and 0 bases, there was a span of 8 bases. The CDR3 sequence is CASSFGDSNYGYTF. Written as DNA, the CDR3 is TGTGCCAGCAGCTTCGGCGATTCTAACTATGGCTACACCTTC.